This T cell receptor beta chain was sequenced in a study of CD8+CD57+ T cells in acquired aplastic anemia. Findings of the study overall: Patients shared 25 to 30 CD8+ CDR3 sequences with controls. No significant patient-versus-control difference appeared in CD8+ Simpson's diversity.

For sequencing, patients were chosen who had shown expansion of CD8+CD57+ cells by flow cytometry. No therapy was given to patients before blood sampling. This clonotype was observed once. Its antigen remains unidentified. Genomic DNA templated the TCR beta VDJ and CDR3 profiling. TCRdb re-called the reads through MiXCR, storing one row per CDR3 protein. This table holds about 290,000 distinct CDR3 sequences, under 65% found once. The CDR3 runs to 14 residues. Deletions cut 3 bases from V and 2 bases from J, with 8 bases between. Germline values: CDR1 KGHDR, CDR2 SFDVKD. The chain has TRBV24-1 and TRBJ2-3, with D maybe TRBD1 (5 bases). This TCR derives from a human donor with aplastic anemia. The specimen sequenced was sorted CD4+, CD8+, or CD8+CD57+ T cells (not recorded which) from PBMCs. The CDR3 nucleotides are TGTGCCACCAGTGATCTAGGGGCCACAGATACGCAGTATTTT. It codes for CATSDLGATDTQYF.